This passage covers 21 T cell receptor beta chains from one sample sequenced in a study of shared clonotypes between healthy human individuals (dated by TCRdb to 2018 to 2021). CD8 naive samples were obtained by positive selection for CCR7 among CD45RO-negative cells, yielding a CD45RA+CCR7+ population from which TemRA cells were excluded. Libraries were made using the immunoSEQ multiplex PCR assay. Imported from immuneACCESS, the table was reduced by TCRdb to in-frame sequences with V and J called. These copies leave out some clones; in studies compared against another copy, an unresolved V gene accounts for under half, and the cause of the remainder is not known. Counted in this sample were roughly 2.1 million clones; about 93% of them appeared once. 1.5% to 2% of the sample rests with the top ten. Sequencing was performed on naive CD8+ T cells from PBMCs. In the paper's terms, the cell subset or site label means: CD45RA+CCR7+. These receptors came from a man between 18 and 29 years old in good health. Some clones in this sample may be carry-over from other donors' samples.

J is TRBJ2-3 and V is TRBV5-4; 8 nucleotides line up with TRBD1. The CDR3 covers 15 residues. V was clipped by 0 bases and J by 4 bases; unmatched bases: 4. CDR1 and CDR2 from the germline V gene are SGHNT and YYREEE (reference sequence). As DNA, the CDR3 is TGTGCCAGCAGCTTGGTCAGGGGGCGGGCAGATACGCAGTATTTT. It yields the protein CASSLVRGRADTQYF. Combining the CDR3 with reference TRBV5-4 and TRBJ2-3 gives the whole variable domain ETGVTQSPTHLIKTRGQQVTLRCSSQSGHNTVSWYQQALGQGPQFIFQYYREEENGRGNFPPRFSGLQFPNYSSELNVNALELDDSALYLCASSLVRGRADTQYFGPGTRLTVL.

V is TRBV11-2 and J is TRBJ1-1; a possible D gene is TRBD1 (5 bases). Trimming shortened V by 4 bases and J by 1 base, and 16 bases separated the two germline ends. The CDR3 has 16 residues. Looked up from germline, CDR1 is SGHAT and CDR2 is FQNNGV. CDR3 coding DNA: TGTGCCAGCAGCTCCTTCGGGGCACAGCAGAACACTGAAGCTTTCTTT. Translation gives CASSSFGAQQNTEAFF.

This chain connects TRBV5-1 to TRBJ2-1, with 13 bases identical to TRBD2. Germline CDR1 SGHRS, CDR2 YFSETQ. The CDR3 totals 16 residues. The V gene end was trimmed by 4 bases and the J gene end by 2 bases; junction bases not matched to a gene: 3. CDR3 sequence: CASSVGLAGAYNEQFF. For the CDR3, the DNA is TGCGCCAGCAGCGTCGGACTAGCGGGAGCCTACAATGAGCAGTTCTTC.

This clone was counted a single time. This chain links TRBV19 with TRBJ2-2, with D tentatively TRBD2 (6 bases). From germline, CDR1 is LNHDA and CDR2 SQIVND (reference sequence). V lost 3 bases to trimming and J lost 6 bases, with 14 bases between them. The CDR3 spans 15 residues. The CDR3 bases are TGTGCCAGTAGTATGAATGTCGGGGGATCCGGGGAGCTGTTTTTT. Encoded protein: CASSMNVGGSGELFF.

The chain is built from TRBV27 and TRBJ2-3; D is uncertain. The CDR3 runs to 18 residues. The germline gives CDR1 MNHEY, CDR2 SMNVEV (reference sequence). The V and J ends lost 5 bases and 0 bases respectively, with 21 bases between them. Here the CDR3 reads CASSHLNPTITSTDTQYF. The CDR3 nucleotides are TGTGCCAGCAGTCACCTTAACCCCACGATAACTAGCACAGATACGCAGTATTTT.

The J gene is TRBJ1-1, the V gene TRBV28; tentative D call: TRBD1 (6 bases). The CDR3 spans 13 residues. Germline V lookup: CDR1 MDHEN, CDR2 SYDVKM. The germline V and J ends were trimmed by 5 bases and 7 bases, with 14 bases remaining between them. In nucleotides, the CDR3 is TGTGCCAGCAGTCAGTGGGGGCAACTTGAAGCTTTCTTT. It translates to CASSQWGQLEAFF. The full variable domain, in which reference TRBV28 and TRBJ1-1 provide the parts outside the CDR3, is DVKVTQSSRYLVKRTGEKVFLECVQDMDHENMFWYRQDPGLGLRLIYFSYDVKMKEKGDIPEGYSVSREKKERFSLILESASTNQTSMYLCASSQWGQLEAFFGQGTRLTVV.

The chain joins TRBV5-5 to TRBJ2-7; weak D call: TRBD1 (5 bases). Germline CDR1 reads SGHKS; CDR2 reads YYEKEE (reference sequence). This CDR3 is 15 amino acids long. V gave up 0 bases and J gave up 3 bases, with 13 bases separating them. The CDR3: CASSLGSGNYYEQYF. Written as DNA, the CDR3 is TGTGCCAGCAGCTTGGGCTCAGGGAATTACTACGAGCAGTACTTC.

This clone is a singleton in its sample. This chain uses TRBV30 with TRBJ2-3, with 13 bases aligning to TRBD2. Germline V CDR1 and CDR2: GTSNPN, SVGIG (reference sequence). Germline trimming cut 2 bases from V and 5 bases from J; bases unmatched to any gene: 10. The CDR3 consists of 17 residues. The CDR3 coding sequence is TGTGCCTGGAGTCCCCGAGGACTAGCGGGAGTTGTAGATACGCAGTATTTT. As protein: CAWSPRGLAGVVDTQYF.

Only one count was recorded for this clone. This chain connects TRBV5-6 to TRBJ1-1; perhaps TRBD1 as D (5 bases). CDR3 length: 15 residues. V lost 0 bases, J lost 4 bases, and 13 bases lay in between. Germline CDR1 SGHDT, CDR2 YYEEEE. DNA of the CDR3: TGTGCCAGCAGCTTGGGTCACCTCGGGGCCACTGAAGCTTTCTTT. Its translation: CASSLGHLGATEAFF.

This clone has just one count. The J gene is TRBJ1-2, the V gene TRBV28; D is perhaps TRBD1 (5 bases). The ends were cut back, 2 bases at V and 4 bases at J, with 14 bases in the middle. The germline V gene encodes CDR1 MDHEN and CDR2 SYDVKM. CDR3 size: 15 residues. For the CDR3, the DNA is TGTGCCAGCAGTTTAATAGGGGCCTCGGTCTATGGCTACACCTTC. It specifies CASSLIGASVYGYTF.

The genes are TRBV7-9 and TRBJ1-3; D unclear. The CDR3 has 16 residues. CDR1 SEHNR and CDR2 FQNEAQ come from the germline V gene (reference sequence). Trimming removed 5 bases from V and 3 bases from J, with 17 bases in between. The CDR3 loop is CASSHSRATDGNTIYF. CDR3 DNA: TGTGCCAGCAGCCACTCCCGGGCGACCGATGGAAACACCATATATTTT.

J is TRBJ1-1 and V is TRBV9, with D unresolved. Germline CDR1 and CDR2: SGDLS and YYNGEE. With 4 bases removed from V and 1 base from J, the gap between germline ends came to 11 bases. The CDR3 has 14 amino acids. The CDR3 coding sequence is TGTGCCAGCAGCCCAACGCAGAGGAACACTGAAGCTTTCTTT. It translates to CASSPTQRNTEAFF.

In its sample, this clone was seen a few times. The chain uses TRBV7-3 and TRBJ1-1; tentative D call: TRBD1 (5 bases). The CDR3 has 13 residues. Germline lookup yields CDR1 SGHTA and CDR2 FQGTGA. V was pared by 2 bases and J by 7 bases, with 11 bases between. The CDR3: CASSLVGENEAFF. Written as DNA, the CDR3 is TGTGCCAGCAGCTTAGTGGGGGAGAATGAAGCTTTCTTT. Supplemented by reference TRBV7-3 and TRBJ1-1, the full variable domain reads GAGVSQTPSNKVTEKGKYVELRCDPISGHTALYWYRQSLGQGPEFLIYFQGTGAADDSGLPNDRFFAVRPEGSVSTLKIQRTERGDSAVYLCASSLVGENEAFFGQGTRLTVV.

V usage is TRBV5-8 and J usage is TRBJ2-4; 8 bases align to TRBD2. CDR3 length: 15 amino acids. Germline assignment: CDR1 SGHTS and CDR2 YDEGEE. Germline trimming cut 2 bases from V and 8 bases from J; bases unmatched to any gene: 9. The CDR3 loop is CASSFLAGPSDIQYF. The CDR3 nucleotides read TGTGCCAGCAGCTTCTTAGCGGGACCCTCTGACATTCAGTACTTC.

V and J are TRBV28 and TRBJ2-3; tentative D call: TRBD2 (6 bases). This CDR3 contains 15 residues. V lost 3 bases and J 2 bases, leaving 12 bases between the germline ends. Germline V lookup: CDR1 MDHEN, CDR2 SYDVKM. CDR3 region: CASSLSRDNTDTQYF. The CDR3 DNA reads as TGTGCCAGCAGTTTGTCGCGGGATAACACAGATACGCAGTATTTT. The full variable domain, completed using reference TRBV28 and TRBJ2-3, is DVKVTQSSRYLVKRTGEKVFLECVQDMDHENMFWYRQDPGLGLRLIYFSYDVKMKEKGDIPEGYSVSREKKERFSLILESASTNQTSMYLCASSLSRDNTDTQYFGPGTRLTVL.

Concerning this clone itself: Different DNA sequences within this sample yield the same CDR3. This sequence joins TRBV10-3 and TRBJ1-5, with D perhaps TRBD1 (5 bases). The V and J ends lost 3 bases and 2 bases respectively, with 5 bases between them. The germline gives CDR1 ENHRY, CDR2 SYGVKD. There are 13 residues in the CDR3. This chain's CDR3 is CAISEGGNQPQHF. The CDR3, as DNA: TGTGCCATCAGTGAAGGGGGCAATCAGCCCCAGCATTTT.

V is TRBV5-4 and J is TRBJ2-7, with D perhaps matching TRBD2 (5 bases). Germline CDR1 SGHNT, CDR2 YYREEE (reference sequence). V gave up 1 base and J gave up 4 bases, with 15 bases separating them. The CDR3 spans 15 residues. The chain's CDR3 is CASSLNGVSVYEQYF. The CDR3 DNA sequence: TGTGCCAGCAGCTTGAACGGGGTCTCCGTATACGAGCAGTACTTC.

The V call is TRBV5-4, the J call TRBJ2-7; D is ambiguous. The CDR3 length is 13 residues. Germline lookup yields CDR1 SGHNT and CDR2 YYREEE (reference sequence). Between the trimmed V and J ends, which lost 0 bases and 2 bases, there was a span of 6 bases. CDR3: CASSLADAYEQYF. The CDR3 bases are TGTGCCAGCAGCTTGGCAGACGCCTACGAGCAGTACTTC.

The J gene is TRBJ1-2, the V gene TRBV6-1; D gene uncertain. Trimming shortened V by 1 base and J by 4 bases, and 7 bases separated the two germline ends. The length of the CDR3 is 13 residues. Germline values: CDR1 MNHNS, CDR2 SASEGT. The chain's CDR3 is CASSEGAGYGYTF. CDR3 in DNA: TGTGCCAGCAGTGAAGGGGCGGGCTATGGCTACACCTTC.

The chain couples TRBV11-2 to TRBJ2-7, with 9 bases fitting TRBD1. Germline loops: CDR1 SGHAT, CDR2 FQNNGV. Germline trimming cut 0 bases from V and 6 bases from J; bases unmatched to any gene: 6. The CDR3 extends over 15 amino acids. This CDR3 is CASSLDLGQGTEQYF. The CDR3 region has the DNA TGTGCCAGCAGCTTAGACTTGGGACAGGGAACCGAGCAGTACTTC.

The chain couples TRBV7-2 to TRBJ2-3; no definite D call. Germline values: CDR1 SGHTA, CDR2 FQGNSA. CDR3 size: 17 residues. Trimming stripped 1 base from V and 0 bases from J, with 14 bases between. The CDR3 DNA is TGTGCCAGCAGCTTAGGTTGGCGGCCCACTAGCACAGATACGCAGTATTTT. It yields the protein CASSLGWRPTSTDTQYF.